This TCR beta chain was profiled in a study of blood T cell repertoires in COVID-19. On the study more broadly: Acute-phase and convalescent COVID-19 samples originated in the United States, Italy and Spain. Nucleic acid was either cDNA or gDNA, and it came from T cells, B-cell-depleted T cells, or PBMCs.

As processed by the authors: By means of reference gene primer amplification, nucleated cell counts were estimated. TCRdb keeps only in-frame clones here, not all; method: immunoSEQ multiplex PCR. That table supplies the V and J calls and clone size; D and trimming were determined from the DNA. There are about 89,000 clones in the sample; 86% occur only once, and roughly 1.2% lies in the top ten. In germline, CDR1 is LNHNV, CDR2 YYDKDF (reference sequence). The CDR3 extends over 19 amino acids. V lost 4 bases, J lost 1 base, and 15 bases stayed unmatched. Input material: peripheral blood. The chain links TRBV15 to TRBJ1-5; 8 bases are shared with TRBD1. This TCR was sampled from a man at least 80 years old with active or convalescent COVID-19. The CDR3 sequence: CATSTLRTGKNWSNQPQHF. DNA for the CDR3: TGTGCCACCAGCACCCTAAGGACAGGGAAAAACTGGAGCAATCAGCCCCAGCATTTT. The complete variable domain, with remaining parts taken from reference TRBV15 and TRBJ1-5, reads DAMVIQNPRYQVTQFGKPVTLSCSQTLNHNVMYWYQQKSSQAPKLLFHYYDKDFNNEADTPDNFQSRRPNTSFCFLDIRSPGLGDTAMYLCATSTLRTGKNWSNQPQHFGDGTRLSIL.